These 23 T cell receptor beta chains share one sample of origin, sequenced in a study of T cells in Graves' hyperthyroidism and ophthalmopathy. It was RNA transcripts that yielded the amplified TCR beta CDR3 regions. Researchers ran a first-round RT-PCR on the TCR CDR3 using the HTBI primer set. TCRdb fed the multiplex PCR reads into MiXCR, producing one record per CDR3 protein. The sample gives 300,000 to 350,000 distinct CDR3 sequences, 15% to 20% of which show up once; around a sixth is in the top ten. Sequenced sample: blood. The origin of the receptors is a woman aged 40 to 50 with Graves' ophthalmopathy.

This clonotype occurred a few times. This rearrangement joins TRBV20-1 to TRBJ2-2; TRBD2 agrees at 13 bases. The CDR3 is 17 residues long. From germline, CDR1 is DFQATT and CDR2 SNEGSKA (reference sequence). The J segment lost 4 bases and the V segment lost 0 bases, leaving 5 bases of the junction unmatched. The DNA for the CDR3 is TGCAGTGCTAGAGATTCCGGACTAGCGGGGGTCACCGGGGAGCTGTTTTTT. Encoded protein: CSARDSGLAGVTGELFF.

This clonotype was found many times. The rearrangement joins TRBV28 to TRBJ2-6; D gene uncertain. CDR1 and CDR2 (germline): MDHEN, SYDVKM. The CDR3 totals 16 residues. Trimming took 1 base from V and 0 from J, leaving 7 bases between them. The CDR3 is CASSLYLSSGANVLTF. The CDR3 region has the DNA TGTGCCAGCAGTTTATATCTGAGCTCTGGGGCCAACGTCCTGACTTTC.

This clonotype has more than one count but fewer than ten. The J gene is TRBJ2-5, the V gene TRBV28; maybe TRBD1 (7 bases). The CDR3 has 20 residues. The V gene's germline CDR1 is MDHEN and CDR2 SYDVKM. V dropped 3 bases and J dropped 1 base, with 27 bases sitting between them. The CDR3 nucleotides are TGTGCCAGCAGTTTTTTCGTAGGAGGGGGCGCATTGGGAGTCCAAGAGACCCAGTACTTC. Translation gives CASSFFVGGGALGVQETQYF.

This clonotype was seen many times. This rearrangement joins TRBV12-3 or TRBV12-4 to TRBJ1-5; D gene unclear. V was shortened by 3 bases and J by 0 bases, with 12 bases between the two germline ends. The CDR3 is made up of 16 amino acids. In DNA form, the CDR3 reads TGTGCCAGCAGTTTTGGGCCAGGCCTTAGCAATCAGCCCCAGCATTTT. As protein: CASSFGPGLSNQPQHF.

The table lists this clonotype with many counts. The chain recombines TRBV5-1 with TRBJ2-7, with 7 bases identical to TRBD2. Germline values: CDR1 SGHRS, CDR2 YFSETQ. This CDR3 is 13 amino acids long. Unmatched junction bases numbered 6, after V lost 4 bases and J lost 5 bases. CDR3 DNA sequence: TGCGCCAGCAGCAAGGAAGGACTAGACGAGCAGTACTTC. Its protein product is CASSKEGLDEQYF. Based on the CDR3 plus reference TRBV5-1 and TRBJ2-7, the full variable domain is KAGVTQTPRYLIKTRGQQVTLSCSPISGHRSVSWYQQTPGQGLQFLFEYFSETQRNKGNFPGRFSGRQFSNSRSEMNVSTLELGDSALYLCASSKEGLDEQYFGPGTRLTVT.

This clonotype was seen only once. The chain employs TRBV30 and TRBJ2-2; D may be TRBD2 (6 bases). This CDR3 has 15 residues. Trimming cost V 2 bases and J 1 base, with 11 bases left between them. Germline loops: CDR1 GTSNPN, CDR2 SVGIG (reference sequence). CDR3 in amino acids: CAWSPDYKNTGELFF. The CDR3 DNA is TGTGCCTGGAGTCCGGACTACAAGAACACCGGGGAGCTGTTTTTT.

In its sample, this clonotype was seen many times. The genes are TRBV4-3 and TRBJ2-7, with a weak D call TRBD1 (6 bases). The CDR3 consists of 14 residues. Trimming removed 1 base from V and 5 bases from J, with 12 bases in between. From germline, CDR1 is LGHNA and CDR2 YSLEER. The CDR3 sequence: CASSQGGLGDEQYF. Here the CDR3 DNA reads TGCGCCAGCAGCCAAGGGGGGCTGGGGGACGAGCAGTACTTC.

This clonotype was found many times. This sequence joins TRBV9 and TRBJ2-2; D not certain. Germline CDR1 and CDR2: SGDLS and YYNGEE. Between the trimmed V and J ends, which lost 2 bases and 1 base, there was a span of 9 bases. The CDR3 is 15 amino acids. As DNA, the CDR3 is TGTGCCAGCAGCGTCAGGAGTAAGAACACCGGGGAGCTGTTTTTT. It is translated as CASSVRSKNTGELFF.

This clonotype has a count of ten or more. This chain joins TRBV28 and TRBJ1-5, with no clear D. The ends were cut back, 8 bases at V and 1 base at J, with 15 bases in the middle. Germline lookup yields CDR1 MDHEN and CDR2 SYDVKM. This CDR3 contains 15 residues. The CDR3 DNA follows: TGTGCCAGCGGTGCCCACGCTTTAAGCAATCAGCCCCAGCATTTT. Translating gives CASGAHALSNQPQHF.

This clonotype was seen repeatedly, ten times or more. The V call is TRBV10-1, the J call TRBJ2-7; D remains unclear. V was cut by 7 bases and J by 3 bases, with 13 bases left in between. CDR3 length: 13 amino acids. Germline V gene data show CDR1 as WNHNN and CDR2 as SYGVQD (reference sequence). The CDR3 DNA follows: TGCGCCAGCACTCCCGGACCGAACTACGAGCAGTACTTC. It codes for CASTPGPNYEQYF.

In this sample, this clonotype turned up many times. This chain links TRBV20-1 with TRBJ1-6; D perhaps matches TRBD1 (5 bases). The CDR3 is 13 amino acids. V lost 2 bases to trimming and J lost 6 bases, with 8 bases between them. CDR1 DFQATT and CDR2 SNEGSKA come from the germline V gene (reference sequence). CDR3 sequence reads: CSARQGANSPLHF. The CDR3 DNA reads TGCAGTGCTAGACAGGGAGCTAATTCACCCCTCCACTTT.

This clonotype was detected ten times or more. The chain uses TRBV28 and TRBJ2-5; D unclear. This CDR3 spans 13 amino acids. The V gene lost 7 bases and the J gene lost 5 bases, with 14 bases spanning the gap. Germline V CDR1 and CDR2: MDHEN, SYDVKM. The CDR3 here is CASTPMAGETQYF. CDR3 nucleotide sequence: TGTGCCAGCACCCCTATGGCTGGGGAGACCCAGTACTTC.

At least ten counts were recorded for this clonotype. V is TRBV6-1 and J is TRBJ2-3; unclear D gene. Germline assignment: CDR1 MNHNS and CDR2 SASEGT. The V end lost 4 bases, the J end lost 2 bases, and 13 bases lay between the germline ends. The CDR3 totals 15 residues. The CDR3 here is CASSGSLVSTDTQYF. Here the CDR3 DNA reads TGTGCCAGCAGTGGGTCCCTCGTATCCACAGATACGCAGTATTTT.

This clonotype appeared many times. V usage is TRBV28 and J usage is TRBJ2-1; TRBD1 aligns across 8 bases. The trim removed 5 bases at V and 0 bases at J, leaving 12 bases unmatched. Per germline, CDR1 MDHEN and CDR2 SYDVKM. The CDR3 sequence is 18 residues long. The CDR3 bases are TGTGCCAGCAGTCCCCTTGAGACAGGGGTTGACTCCTACAATGAGCAGTTCTTC. It encodes CASSPLETGVDSYNEQFF.

This clonotype was recorded at least ten times. The chain couples TRBV2 to TRBJ1-1; D is uncertain. CDR3 length: 14 amino acids. V lost 4 bases and J lost 4, with 13 bases in between. CDR1 and CDR2 (germline): SNHLY, FYNNEI. CDR3 nucleotide sequence: TGTGCCAGCAGTGTCGAAGGCATATCCACTGAAGCTTTCTTT. It encodes CASSVEGISTEAFF.

Ten or more counts support this clonotype. The J gene is TRBJ2-7, the V gene TRBV28, with D hard to call. The CDR3 loop spans 13 amino acids. Looked up from germline, CDR1 is MDHEN and CDR2 is SYDVKM. Trimming cost V 3 bases and J 1 base, with 7 bases left between them. Here the CDR3 reads CASSFGQSYEQYF. The CDR3 bases are TGTGCCAGCAGTTTCGGGCAGTCCTACGAGCAGTACTTC.

This clonotype was seen many times. V and J are TRBV12-3 or TRBV12-4 and TRBJ1-1; D is possibly TRBD1 (6 bases). The CDR3 sequence is 15 residues long. V was shortened by 5 bases and J by 0 bases, with 13 bases between the two germline ends. CDR3 coding DNA: TGTGCCAGCAGTGAACTTGGACAGTTGAACACTGAAGCTTTCTTT. Amino acid sequence: CASSELGQLNTEAFF.

The rearrangement joins TRBV6-1 to TRBJ1-1; D not resolved. Trimming removed 5 bases at V and 11 bases at J, with 18 bases between. CDR3 length: 13 residues. Germline V gives CDR1 MNHNS, CDR2 SASEGT. The CDR3 loop is CASSRTSGGPAFF. In nucleotides, the CDR3 is TGTGCCAGCAGTAGAACTTCTGGAGGTCCGGCTTTCTTT.

This clonotype has a count of ten or more. The chain couples TRBV12-3 or TRBV12-4 to TRBJ2-7, with 9 nucleotides matching TRBD2. CDR3 size: 16 residues. The V segment lost 6 bases and the J segment 1 base; nucleotides outside the gene matches: 10. CDR3 loop: CASSPGTTSGSYEQYF. DNA of the CDR3: TGTGCCAGCAGCCCGGGGACGACTAGCGGATCCTACGAGCAGTACTTC.

This clonotype has a count of ten or more. This sequence joins TRBV27 and TRBJ2-2, with 9 bases fitting TRBD1. The trim removed 7 bases at V and 7 bases at J, leaving 7 bases unmatched. CDR1 MNHEY and CDR2 SMNVEV come from the germline V gene (reference sequence). The CDR3 is 14 amino acids. The CDR3 nucleotides read TGTGCCAGCACCATCGGGACAGGGATCGGGGAGCTGTTTTTT. It codes for CASTIGTGIGELFF.

This clonotype was counted at least ten times. The gene calls are TRBV29-1 and TRBJ2-7, with D perhaps matching TRBD1 (6 bases). CDR3 size: 13 residues. Trimming shortened V by 6 bases and J by 3 bases, and 15 bases separated the two germline ends. CDR1 SQVTM and CDR2 ANQGSEA come from the germline V gene. The CDR3 protein is CSVRGIFRYEQYF. In DNA, the CDR3 is TGCAGCGTCAGGGGTATTTTCCGCTACGAGCAGTACTTC.

This clonotype was detected once. Being one base from a much bigger clone, this may be a read error. The V call is TRBV9, the J call TRBJ2-7; D gene uncertain. The V end was cut by 0 bases, the J end by 3 bases, with 10 bases between. CDR1 and CDR2 from the germline V gene are SGDLS and YYNGEE. The CDR3 totals 14 residues. The CDR3 nucleotides are TGTGCCAGCAGCGTAGAGGATGGCGGCTACGAGCAGTACTTC. Protein sequence: CASSVEDGGYEQYF.

About this clonotype itself: One base away lies a much larger clone, so this may be a sequencing read error. The chain joins TRBV20-1 to TRBJ1-2, with 7 bases that match TRBD1. There are 14 residues in the CDR3. Germline assignment: CDR1 DFQATT and CDR2 SNEGSKA (reference sequence). V trimming: 0 bases; J trimming: 9 bases; junction bases outside the gene matches: 10. The CDR3 DNA sequence: TGCAGTGCTAGAGATGGGGGGACAGTAGGGCGCTACACCTTC. Translation gives CSARDGGTVGRYTF.